The 5 T cell receptor beta chains below come from one sample, sequenced in a study of glioma-infiltrating T cells. The iRepertoire nested amplicon-rescue multiplex PCR amplified TCR alpha and beta CDR3s from RNA. TCRdb independently ran MiXCR on the multiplex PCR reads; one entry per CDR3 protein. This table has around 350,000 distinct CDR3 sequences, around 38% appearing once. Sample: glioma tissue, nonneoplastic brain tissue, or PBMCs (not recorded which). The origin of the receptors is a human donor with low-grade glioma or glioblastoma, undergoing nonglioma brain surgery, or in good health (not recorded which).

This clonotype was found a few times. The V gene is TRBV28, the J gene TRBJ1-2; D is unresolved. Trimming took 6 bases from V and 1 from J, leaving 15 bases between them. The length of the CDR3 is 15 residues. Germline assignment: CDR1 MDHEN and CDR2 SYDVKM. The CDR3 nucleotides read TGTGCCAGCAGCTACGCGCGGATAAATAACTATGGCTACACCTTC. This encodes CASSYARINNYGYTF.

This clonotype came up once. Relative to the germline gene, one junction end is altered; a read error may explain this. This chain connects TRBV15 to TRBJ2-7, with unresolved D. CDR3 length: 18 amino acids. Germline V gene data show CDR1 as LNHNV and CDR2 as YYDKDF (reference sequence). Here the CDR3 reads CATGRVSREGFYRNDQYF. The CDR3 nucleotides are TGTGCCACCGGCAGAGTGAGTAGGGAAGGGTTCTATCGCAACGATCAGTACTTC.

This clonotype has a count of ten or more. J is TRBJ2-1 and V is TRBV20-1; either TRBD1 or TRBD2 may supply D (5 bases each). Germline V lookup: CDR1 DFQATT, CDR2 SNEGSKA (reference sequence). The CDR3 spans 17 residues. Trimming pared 3 bases from V and 7 bases from J, leaving 25 bases between. The CDR3 nucleotides are TGCAGTGCTAGGGCTCCATTACGCTGGGGGACGGGTAATGAGCAGTTCTTC. Translating it yields CSARAPLRWGTGNEQFF.

Details on this clonotype: This may stem from a read error, because a much larger clone lies one nucleotide away. This rearrangement joins TRBV4-3 to TRBJ2-3; D ambiguous. The CDR3 is 14 amino acids. Trimming removed 8 bases from V and 7 bases from J, with 19 bases in between. Germline loops: CDR1 LGHNA, CDR2 YSLEER. The DNA of the CDR3 is TGCGCCAGCGGGATTTGGGTGGCATCAAATACGCAGTATTTT. Amino acid sequence: CASGIWVASNTQYF.

This clonotype was counted many times. The chain couples TRBV28 to TRBJ2-1; weak D call: TRBD2 (5 bases). The CDR3 has 13 residues. The V and J ends lost 7 bases and 0 bases respectively, with 7 bases between them. Germline CDR1 and CDR2: MDHEN and SYDVKM. The CDR3 loop is CASTTSSYNEQFF. CDR3 in DNA: TGTGCCAGCACAACTAGCTCCTACAATGAGCAGTTCTTC.